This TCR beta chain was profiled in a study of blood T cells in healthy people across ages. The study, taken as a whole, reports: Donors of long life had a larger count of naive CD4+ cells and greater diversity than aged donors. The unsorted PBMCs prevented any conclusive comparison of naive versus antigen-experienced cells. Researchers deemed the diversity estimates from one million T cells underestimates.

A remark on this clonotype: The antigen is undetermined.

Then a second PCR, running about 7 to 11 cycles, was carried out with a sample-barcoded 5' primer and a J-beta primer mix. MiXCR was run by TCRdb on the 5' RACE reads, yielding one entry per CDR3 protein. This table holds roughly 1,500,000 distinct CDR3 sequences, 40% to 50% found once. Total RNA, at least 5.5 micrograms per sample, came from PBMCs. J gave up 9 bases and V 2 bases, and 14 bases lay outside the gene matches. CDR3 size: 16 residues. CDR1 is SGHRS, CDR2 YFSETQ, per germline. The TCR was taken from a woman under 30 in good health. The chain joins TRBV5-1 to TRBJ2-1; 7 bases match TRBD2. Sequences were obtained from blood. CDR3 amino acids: CASSFIAGTLGGEQFF. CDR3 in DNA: TGCGCCAGCAGCTTTATAGCGGGTACCCTAGGCGGTGAGCAGTTCTTC. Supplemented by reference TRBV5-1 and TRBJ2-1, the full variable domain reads KAGVTQTPRYLIKTRGQQVTLSCSPISGHRSVSWYQQTPGQGLQFLFEYFSETQRNKGNFPGRFSGRQFSNSRSEMNVSTLELGDSALYLCASSFIAGTLGGEQFFGPGTRLTVL.